This entry describes one T cell receptor beta chain. This sample was included in a study of shared clonotypes between healthy human individuals. This CDR3 has 11 amino acids. Germline CDR1 and CDR2: MNHEY and SVGAGI. V was shortened by 4 bases and J by 3 bases, with 4 bases between the two germline ends. Samples underwent the assay at deep level. The table came from immunoSEQ multiplex PCR; TCRdb's copy has only in-frame clones and leaves some out. Of 950,000 to 1,200,000 clones in the sample, 70% to 80% were seen once. The chain is built from TRBV6-5 and TRBJ2-7; D is unclear. The sequenced material came from memory CD4+ T cells from PBMCs. Subset given: CD45RA-negative fraction. This receptor was taken from a young man in good health. Some clones in this sample may be carry-over from other donors' samples. CDR3 in amino acids: CASSLNYEQYF. In DNA form, the CDR3 reads TGTGCCAGCAGTTTGAACTACGAGCAGTACTTC.